This T cell receptor beta chain was observed in a study of cytomegalovirus exposure and HLA in healthy donors. Overall study context: Across 350 to 400 genotyped donors, around 82% landed in the Caucasian-associated ancestry cluster. Study-wide findings and caveats: TCR beta chain V- and J-gene trimming was linked, in a later analysis, to a missense variant in DCLRE1C. Within a later analysis, the majority of CMV-associated TCR beta chains appeared HLA-restricted. A few chains linked to CMV were shown in vitro to be specific for CMV antigens.

Turning to this clone: Its antigen is unidentified.

Vbeta (60) and Jbeta (13) primers were used in the PCR. Libraries were prepared by immunoSEQ multiplex PCR; TCRdb keeps only in-frame clonotypes and omits some of them. The sample has about 200,000 clones; about 86% are singletons. The V gene lost 5 bases and the J gene lost 4 bases, with 20 bases spanning the gap. The CDR3 is 16 residues long. The germline gives CDR1 SGHNT, CDR2 YENEEA. This sequence originates from a woman in her 30s in good health and CMV-seronegative. Material for sequencing was PBMCs. The chain is built from TRBV11-3 and TRBJ2-5, with a weak D call TRBD1 (6 bases). CDR3 sequence reads: CASSPGTSAPGETQYF. The CDR3 bases are TGTGCCAGCAGCCCTGGGACAAGTGCCCCGGGAGAGACCCAGTACTTC. Combining the CDR3 with reference TRBV11-3 and TRBJ2-5 gives the whole variable domain EAGVVQSPRYKIIEKKQPVAFWCNPISGHNTLYWYLQNLGQGPELLIRYENEEAVDDSQLPKDRFSAERLKGVDSTLKIQPAELGDSAVYLCASSPGTSAPGETQYFGPGTRLLVL.